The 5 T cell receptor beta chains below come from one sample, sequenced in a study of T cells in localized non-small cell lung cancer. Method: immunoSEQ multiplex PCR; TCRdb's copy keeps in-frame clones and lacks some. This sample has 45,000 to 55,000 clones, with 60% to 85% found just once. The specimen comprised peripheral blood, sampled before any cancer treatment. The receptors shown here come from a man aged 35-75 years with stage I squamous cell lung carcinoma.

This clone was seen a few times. CDR3 nucleotide sequence: TGTGCCTGCCAGGAGGGTACCTATAATTCACCCCTCCACTTT. Protein product: CACQEGTYNSPLHF. The chain uses TRBV10-3 and TRBJ1-6; D is uncertain. The CDR3 is made up of 14 amino acids. The germline V gene has CDR1 ENHRY and CDR2 SYGVKD. V lost 11 bases and J lost 2, with 13 bases in between.

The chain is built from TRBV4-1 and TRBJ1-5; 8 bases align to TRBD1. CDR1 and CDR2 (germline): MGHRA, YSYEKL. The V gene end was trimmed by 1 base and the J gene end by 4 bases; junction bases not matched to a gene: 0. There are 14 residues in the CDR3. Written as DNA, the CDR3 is TGCGCCAGCAGCCAAGGACAGGGGAATCAGCCCCAGCATTTT. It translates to CASSQGQGNQPQHF.

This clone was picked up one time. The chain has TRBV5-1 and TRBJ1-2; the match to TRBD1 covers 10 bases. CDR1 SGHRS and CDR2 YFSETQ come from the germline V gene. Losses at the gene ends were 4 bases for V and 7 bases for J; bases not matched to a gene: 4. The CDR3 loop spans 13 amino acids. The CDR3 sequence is CASSGTGVGGYTF. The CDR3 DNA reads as TGCGCCAGCAGCGGGACAGGGGTCGGTGGCTACACCTTC.

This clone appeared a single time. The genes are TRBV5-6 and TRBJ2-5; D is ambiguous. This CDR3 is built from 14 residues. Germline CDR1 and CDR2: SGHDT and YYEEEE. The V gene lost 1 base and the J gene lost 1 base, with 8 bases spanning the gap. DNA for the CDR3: TGTGCCAGCAGCTTGTGGGGATTCCAAGAGACCCAGTACTTC. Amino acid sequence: CASSLWGFQETQYF.

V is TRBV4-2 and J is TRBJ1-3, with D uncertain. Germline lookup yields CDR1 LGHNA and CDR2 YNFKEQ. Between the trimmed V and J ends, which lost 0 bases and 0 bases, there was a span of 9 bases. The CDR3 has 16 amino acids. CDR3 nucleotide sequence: TGTGCCAGCAGCCAAGATCTGCCGAGCTCTGGAAACACCATATATTTT. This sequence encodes CASSQDLPSSGNTIYF.